The 23 T cell receptor beta chains reported below all come from one sample, sequenced in a study of shared clonotypes between healthy human individuals. Assay: immunoSEQ multiplex PCR; the TCRdb copy retains only in-frame clones and omits some. The data show 90,000 to 150,000 clones, with roughly 70% seen just once and about 23% held by the top ten. Sequences were obtained from memory CD8+ T cells sorted from blood. Subset described: CD45RO+ cells pooled with CCR7-negative TemRA cells. These receptors came from a woman aged 30 to 39 in good health.

The V and J genes are TRBV5-5 and TRBJ2-2, with a possible D match to TRBD2 (6 bases). Germline lookup yields CDR1 SGHKS and CDR2 YYEKEE (reference sequence). There are 15 residues in the CDR3. Trimming took 2 bases from V and 0 from J, leaving 8 bases between them. CDR3 protein: CASSFSGANTGELFF. CDR3 nucleotides: TGTGCCAGCAGCTTTTCGGGAGCGAACACCGGGGAGCTGTTTTTT.

This clone ranks as medium-sized. The chain is built from TRBV14 and TRBJ1-1; tentatively, D is TRBD1 (5 bases). Germline V CDR1 and CDR2: SGHDN, FVKESK. The CDR3 has 15 amino acids. Trimming removed 0 bases at V and 4 bases at J, with 12 bases between. The CDR3 nucleotides read TGTGCCAGCAGCCAAGAAGGGGCCCTTGCCACTGAAGCTTTCTTT. It yields the protein CASSQEGALATEAFF.

In this sample, this clone turned up a few times. J is TRBJ2-3 and V is TRBV7-2, with 8 bases lining up with TRBD2. Unmatched junction bases numbered 5, after V lost 2 bases and J lost 4 bases. Germline lookup yields CDR1 SGHTA and CDR2 FQGNSA. CDR3 size: 15 residues. The DNA of the CDR3 is TGTGCCAGCAGCTTAACTAGCGGTCCCTCAGATACGCAGTATTTT. Translation gives CASSLTSGPSDTQYF.

The chain carries TRBV9 and TRBJ2-1; perhaps TRBD1 as D (5 bases). This CDR3 is built from 15 residues. V lost 4 bases and J 3 bases, leaving 14 bases between the germline ends. Germline V lookup: CDR1 SGDLS, CDR2 YYNGEE. CDR3 sequence: CASSSRLGLYNEQFF. The CDR3 nucleotides read TGTGCCAGCAGCTCCAGACTGGGGCTCTACAATGAGCAGTTCTTC.

The CDR3 protein is CARHVKLFAGTEAFF. The CDR3 DNA is TGTGCCAGGCACGTGAAGTTATTTGCGGGGACTGAAGCTTTCTTT. The gene calls are TRBV6-1 and TRBJ1-1; D unresolved. V lost 9 bases and J 5 bases, leaving 22 bases between the germline ends. CDR1 is MNHNS, CDR2 SASEGT, per germline. This CDR3 has 15 residues.

This chain connects TRBV7-9 to TRBJ2-3; D ambiguous. The CDR3 spans 13 residues. The germline gives CDR1 SEHNR, CDR2 FQNEAQ (reference sequence). Between the trimmed V and J ends, which lost 8 bases and 4 bases, there was a span of 13 bases. The CDR3 loop reads CASLGITSDTQYF. The DNA of the CDR3 is TGTGCCAGCTTGGGGATTACTTCAGATACGCAGTATTTT.

The rearrangement joins TRBV4-1 to TRBJ2-7; 11 nucleotides match TRBD2. The germline V gene has CDR1 MGHRA and CDR2 YSYEKL. The CDR3 has 17 amino acids. The trim removed 2 bases at V and 6 bases at J, leaving 12 bases unmatched. The DNA of the CDR3 is TGCGCCAGCAGCCAATTCACTCTAGCGGGAGGATCTAGCGAGCAGTACTTC. Translating it yields CASSQFTLAGGSSEQYF.

This clone showed up just a few times. The rearrangement joins TRBV11-2 to TRBJ2-1; tentative D call: TRBD2 (6 bases). CDR3 length: 12 amino acids. CDR1 and CDR2 from the germline V gene are SGHAT and FQNNGV. Trimming shortened V by 7 bases and J by 7 bases, and 11 bases separated the two germline ends. CDR3 DNA sequence: TGTGCCAGCATTCATGGGGGGAATGAGCAGTTCTTC. This sequence encodes CASIHGGNEQFF.

Note on this clone: A far larger clone is one base from this, pointing to a likely read error. This chain links TRBV13 with TRBJ2-7, with D uncertain. Germline CDR1 PRHDT, CDR2 FYEKMQ (reference sequence). This CDR3 comprises 12 residues. The V gene lost 1 base and the J gene lost 3 bases, with 4 bases spanning the gap. The chain's CDR3 is CASSLVSYEQYF. In nucleotides, the CDR3 is TGTGCCAGCAGCTTAGTCAGCTACGAGCAGTACTTC.

The chain has TRBV6-1 and TRBJ2-3; the match to TRBD1 covers 9 bases. CDR1 MNHNS and CDR2 SASEGT come from the germline V gene. Unmatched junction bases numbered 10, after V lost 9 bases and J lost 3 bases. The CDR3 is 15 residues long. The CDR3 spells CASKPGQGETDTQYF. In DNA, the CDR3 is TGTGCCAGTAAACCGGGACAGGGAGAGACAGATACGCAGTATTTT.

The V and J genes are TRBV28 and TRBJ2-2; D is undetermined. V shed 7 bases and J shed 4 bases, with 13 bases lying between them. Germline CDR1 is MDHEN and CDR2 is SYDVKM. The CDR3 runs 14 residues. The CDR3 DNA sequence: TGTGCCAGCACTGTGATAATGGGCACCGGGGAGCTGTTTTTT. Amino acid sequence: CASTVIMGTGELFF.

The V and J genes are TRBV19 and TRBJ1-1; 10 nucleotides match TRBD1. The CDR3 contains 16 residues. The V gene's germline CDR1 is LNHDA and CDR2 SQIVND (reference sequence). V was pared by 8 bases and J by 4 bases, with 13 bases of the junction left unmatched. In DNA, the CDR3 is TGTGCCAGTGGGGGCGGGACAGGGGTAATGGGCACTGAAGCTTTCTTT. Residues: CASGGGTGVMGTEAFF.

The gene calls are TRBV5-1 and TRBJ1-2; TRBD1 matches at 9 bases. The CDR3 length is 14 residues. CDR1 and CDR2 from the germline V gene are SGHRS and YFSETQ. Germline trimming cut 4 bases from V and 8 bases from J; bases unmatched to any gene: 9. For the CDR3, the DNA is TGCGCCAGCAGCCCGGGGACAGGGACTTTAGGCTACACCTTC. It is translated as CASSPGTGTLGYTF.

The chain employs TRBV6-4 and TRBJ2-7, with 12 bases aligning to TRBD2. V lost 5 bases and J lost 4; bases outside the gene matches: 6. Germline-derived CDR1 and CDR2 are MRHNA and SNTAGT. The CDR3 loop spans 15 amino acids. For the CDR3, the DNA is TGTGCCAGCAGTCTAACTAGCGGGAGGTTTTACGAGCAGTACTTC. It is translated as CASSLTSGRFYEQYF.

The rearrangement links TRBV13 to TRBJ1-1, with D tentatively TRBD1 (6 bases). The CDR3 spans 14 residues. Germline assignment: CDR1 PRHDT and CDR2 FYEKMQ (reference sequence). The V end was cut by 4 bases, the J end by 6 bases, with 15 bases between. The CDR3 nucleotides read TGTGCCAGCAGCTGGGAGGGGGTAGGGGCTGAAGCTTTCTTT. It encodes CASSWEGVGAEAFF.

This clone has ten or more counts. CDR3 protein: CASSQDAGAYRGYTF. CDR3 nucleotide sequence: TGTGCCAGCAGCCAAGATGCAGGGGCATATAGGGGCTACACCTTC. The rearrangement joins TRBV4-2 to TRBJ1-2; a possible D gene is TRBD1 (6 bases). This CDR3 has 15 residues. From germline, CDR1 is LGHNA and CDR2 YNFKEQ. Trimming took 0 bases from V and 8 from J, leaving 16 bases between them.

This clone was seen a handful of times. The chain combines TRBV7-9 with TRBJ2-4; no definite D call. The CDR3 length is 16 residues. V was clipped by 1 base and J by 0 bases, with 10 bases between them. CDR1 is SEHNR and CDR2 is FQNEAQ in the germline V gene (reference sequence). For the CDR3, the DNA is TGTGCCAGCAGCTTAGGCTCGCAGCAAGCCAAAAACATTCAGTACTTC. This sequence encodes CASSLGSQQAKNIQYF.

This clone was counted between two and nine times. The V call is TRBV25-1, the J call TRBJ2-5, with no clear D. The better agreement between TRBJ2-7 and the DNA end casts doubt on the J call. The CDR3 runs to 11 residues. CDR1 is MGHDK, CDR2 SYGVNS, per germline. CDR3 DNA sequence: TGTGCCAGCAGTGACAACTACGAGCAGTACTTC. Amino acids: CASSDNYEQYF.

This chain links TRBV10-3 with TRBJ2-1, with 11 positions matching TRBD2. This CDR3 comprises 14 residues. Germline loops: CDR1 ENHRY, CDR2 SYGVKD. V trimming: 2 bases; J trimming: 6 bases; junction bases outside the gene matches: 0. CDR3 in amino acids: CAISETSGSNEQFF. The CDR3, as DNA: TGTGCCATCAGTGAGACTAGCGGGAGCAATGAGCAGTTCTTC.

V gene TRBV28 combines with J gene TRBJ2-7; D might be TRBD1 (6 bases). The germline V gene has CDR1 MDHEN and CDR2 SYDVKM. The CDR3 runs to 14 residues. V lost 4 bases, J lost 3 bases, and 13 bases lay in between. The CDR3 DNA reads as TGTGCCAGCAGTTGGGGGCGCGCCCACTACGAGCAGTACTTC. Translated: CASSWGRAHYEQYF.

The chain employs TRBV25-1 and TRBJ2-3; tentative D call: TRBD1 (6 bases). This CDR3 contains 15 residues. Germline V CDR1 and CDR2: MGHDK, SYGVNS. V was cut by 6 bases and J by 0 bases, with 13 bases left in between. CDR3 amino acids: CASSVAGGSTDTQYF. CDR3 bases: TGTGCCAGCAGCGTAGCTGGGGGCAGCACAGATACGCAGTATTTT.

The J gene is TRBJ1-1, the V gene TRBV7-6; TRBD1 matches at 9 bases. After removal of 7 bases from V and 5 bases from J, the junction contained 11 bases not matched to a gene. The germline gives CDR1 SGHVS, CDR2 FNYEAQ. CDR3 size: 15 residues. The CDR3 reads CASTQQQGARTEAFF. CDR3 sequence (DNA): TGTGCCAGCACCCAGCAACAGGGGGCGAGGACTGAAGCTTTCTTT.

J is TRBJ2-5 and V is TRBV6-6; TRBD2 matches 7 bases. The DNA end favors TRBJ2-7, so the J call may be wrong. Germline V CDR1 and CDR2: MNHNY, SVGAGI (reference sequence). The CDR3 contains 13 residues. DNA of the CDR3: TGTGCCAGCAGTTACGGGGGGGTCTACGAGCAGTACTTC. It is translated as CASSYGGVYEQYF.